This T cell receptor (beta chain) originates from a study of T cells in Graves' hyperthyroidism and ophthalmopathy. For the study at large: Before any treatment, at initial diagnosis, peripheral blood was collected. The study, taken as a whole, reports: Ophthalmopathy, which appeared later, was predicted by the model a median about 6 months before onset.

Of note for this clonotype: Its antigen is still unknown. A read error may produce the germline difference seen at one junction end.

Germline CDR1 and CDR2: SEHNR and FQNEAQ (reference sequence). The length of the CDR3 is 14 residues. Amplification yielded TCR beta CDR3 regions, with RNA transcripts as the source. HTBI primers were used for first-round RT-PCR of the TCR CDR3. A single record per CDR3 protein comes from TCRdb applying MiXCR to the multiplex PCR reads. The sample includes some 350,000 distinct CDR3 sequences, around 15% of them seen just once. Sequencing was carried out using blood. This chain connects TRBV7-9 to TRBJ2-5, with 7 bases aligning to TRBD1. The receptor's source is a woman in her sixties or seventies with Graves' ophthalmopathy. The CDR3 protein is CASSPTGYQETRYF. The CDR3 nucleotides read TGTGCCAGCAGCCCGACAGGGTACCAAGAGACCCGGTACTTC. Looking up the rest from reference TRBV7-9 and TRBJ2-5 gives the full variable domain: DTGVSQNPRHKITKRGQNVTFRCDPISEHNRLYWYRQTLGQGPEFLTYFQNEAQLEKSRLLSDRFSAERPKGSFSTLEIQRTEQGDSAMYLCASSPTGYQETRYFGPGTRLLVL.